Presented here are 18 T cell receptor beta chains from one specimen sequenced in a study of post-analysis software for immune sequencing data. The study, taken as a whole, reports: TRBV5-6, TRBV5-1 and TRBV20-1 were among 4 or 5 TRBV segments more frequent in patients than controls.

The TCR beta cDNA libraries carried unique molecular identifiers. TCRdb redid the calling of the PCR reads with MiXCR, one entry per CDR3 protein. The table shows roughly 870,000 distinct CDR3 sequences, with around 50% occurring only once. Their target antigens are unknown. The material sequenced was blood. These TCRs come from a girl aged 10 to 17 with multiple sclerosis.

The V call is TRBV6-4, the J call TRBJ2-5, with D perhaps TRBD1 (6 bases). Germline-derived CDR1 and CDR2 are MRHNA and SNTAGT. Trimming pared 6 bases from V and 4 bases from J, leaving 15 bases between. This CDR3 is 14 amino acids long. The CDR3 loop reads CASRRQASGETQYF. DNA of the CDR3: TGTGCCAGCAGAAGACAGGCGTCCGGAGAGACCCAGTACTTC.

This clonotype has more than one count but fewer than ten. The chain has TRBV29-1 and TRBJ2-7, with D possibly matching TRBD1 (5 bases). From germline, CDR1 is SQVTM and CDR2 ANQGSEA. CDR3 length equals 13 residues. The ends were cut back, 4 bases at V and 6 bases at J, with 16 bases in the middle. In DNA, the CDR3 is TGCAGCGTTGGGGGTCAGGGTCTAATCGAGCAGTACTTC. Its translation: CSVGGQGLIEQYF.

This clonotype was seen a few times. V and J are TRBV12-3 or TRBV12-4 and TRBJ1-2; 7 nucleotides agree with TRBD1. CDR3 length equals 12 residues. With 8 bases clipped from V and 2 bases from J, the junction kept 2 bases outside the gene matches. The CDR3 protein is CASQGGNYGYTF. CDR3 sequence (DNA): TGTGCCAGCCAGGGGGGAAACTATGGCTACACCTTC.

This chain uses TRBV7-8 with TRBJ2-5; D unclear. This CDR3 region has 14 residues. The germline V and J ends were trimmed by 2 bases and 5 bases, with 12 bases remaining between them. From germline, CDR1 is SGHVS and CDR2 FQNEAQ. For the CDR3, the DNA is TGTGCCAGCAGCTTAATCCGGGTTTGGGAGACCCAGTACTTC. It is translated as CASSLIRVWETQYF.

The rearrangement joins TRBV5-5 to TRBJ2-7; 15 positions agree with TRBD2. The V and J ends lost 4 bases and 3 bases, in that order; junction bases with no gene match: 11. This CDR3 contains 18 residues. Germline lookup yields CDR1 SGHKS and CDR2 YYEKEE (reference sequence). CDR3 residues: CASSPIGLAGGGIYEQYF. CDR3 in DNA: TGTGCCAGCAGCCCGATCGGACTAGCGGGAGGGGGTATCTACGAGCAGTACTTC.

This rearrangement joins TRBV6-2 or TRBV6-3 to TRBJ1-5, with TRBD1 identical over 7 bases. V was clipped by 5 bases and J by 4 bases; unmatched bases: 8. There are 15 residues in the CDR3. The germline gives CDR1 MNHEY, CDR2 SVGEGT. CDR3 protein: CASSPATGNNQPQHF. CDR3 nucleotides: TGTGCCAGCAGTCCGGCGACAGGGAATAATCAGCCCCAGCATTTT.

This sequence joins TRBV25-1 and TRBJ2-1; D call uncertain. The germline CDR1 and CDR2 sequences are MGHDK and SYGVNS. This CDR3 region has 16 residues. The germline V and J ends were trimmed by 3 bases and 0 bases, with 12 bases remaining between them. For the CDR3, the DNA is TGTGCCAGCAGTGAGTCCATAACATTCTCCTACAATGAGCAGTTCTTC. Translated, it gives CASSESITFSYNEQFF. The full variable domain, completed using reference TRBV25-1 and TRBJ2-1, is EADIYQTPRYLVIGTGKKITLECSQTMGHDKMYWYQQDPGMELHLIHYSYGVNSTEKGDLSSESTVSRIRTEHFPLTLESARPSHTSQYLCASSESITFSYNEQFFGPGTRLTVL.

This clonotype turned up a few times. This rearrangement joins TRBV20-1 to TRBJ1-4, with TRBD1 matching 9 bases. V shed 0 bases and J 6 bases; nucleotides not matched to a gene: 2. From germline, CDR1 is DFQATT and CDR2 SNEGSKA (reference sequence). This CDR3 is 14 amino acids long. CDR3 protein: CSARDWTGDEKLFF. In DNA, the CDR3 is TGCAGTGCTAGAGACTGGACAGGGGATGAAAAACTGTTTTTT.

The chain is built from TRBV12-3 or TRBV12-4 and TRBJ1-1, with 9 bases lining up with TRBD1. After removal of 6 bases from V and 4 bases from J, the junction contained 12 bases not matched to a gene. This CDR3 has 16 residues. The CDR3 is CASRRGGTGFFTEAFF. CDR3 nucleotide sequence: TGTGCCAGCAGGCGTGGGGGGACAGGGTTTTTCACTGAAGCTTTCTTT.

In this sample, this clonotype turned up a few times. The chain employs TRBV7-9 and TRBJ2-1; D perhaps matches TRBD2 (6 bases). The CDR3 runs 19 residues. Germline V gene sequence: CDR1 SEHNR, CDR2 FQNEAQ (reference sequence). Deletions cut 5 bases from V and 0 bases from J, with 23 bases between. The CDR3 is CASSLIGFGRPSSYNEQFF. In nucleotides, the CDR3 is TGTGCCAGCAGCCTTATCGGTTTTGGGAGGCCAAGCTCCTACAATGAGCAGTTCTTC.

This sequence joins TRBV12-5 and TRBJ2-3; 7 positions agree with TRBD2. Germline values: CDR1 LGHNT, CDR2 FRNRAP. Trimming cost V 5 bases and J 1 base; bases outside gene matches: 12. The CDR3 extends over 17 amino acids. The chain's CDR3 is CASGKPPRAGGTDTQYF. CDR3 in DNA: TGTGCTAGTGGTAAACCGCCCAGGGCGGGGGGCACAGATACGCAGTATTTT.

This clonotype was recorded a few times. DNA for the CDR3: TGCGCCAGCAGCTCGCTCGGGGGCACCCAAGAGACCCAGTACTTC. Its protein product is CASSSLGGTQETQYF. This chain connects TRBV5-1 to TRBJ2-5, with D possibly being TRBD1 or TRBD2 (6 bases each). The CDR3 covers 15 residues. Per the germline V gene, CDR1 is SGHRS and CDR2 is YFSETQ. V lost 3 bases and J 1 base, leaving 13 bases between the germline ends.

The table lists this clonotype with a few counts. This rearrangement joins TRBV7-8 to TRBJ2-5; the D is unclear. The J call may be in error: the DNA end matches TRBJ2-7 better. The CDR3 runs 16 residues. From germline, CDR1 is SGHVS and CDR2 FQNEAQ. The CDR3 loop is CASSLAPTGRSYEQYF. The CDR3 DNA reads as TGTGCCAGCAGCTTAGCCCCGACTGGACGGAGCTACGAGCAGTACTTC.

The genes are TRBV2 and TRBJ1-5; 11 bases align to TRBD1. The germline V gene has CDR1 SNHLY and CDR2 FYNNEI. The CDR3 has 15 residues. V dropped 5 bases and J dropped 2; count of bases not matched to a gene: 2. CDR3 in amino acids: CASSRTGGGNQPQHF. The CDR3 nucleotides are TGTGCCAGCAGTCGGACAGGGGGCGGCAATCAGCCCCAGCATTTT.

A few counts support this clonotype. The rearrangement links TRBV20-1 to TRBJ2-7; maybe TRBD2 (5 bases). Trimming removed 0 bases at V and 0 bases at J, with 9 bases between. Germline V lookup: CDR1 DFQATT, CDR2 SNEGSKA (reference sequence). The CDR3 covers 14 residues. For the CDR3, the DNA is TGCAGTGCTAGAGATCCTAGCTCCTCCTACGAGCAGTACTTC. Protein: CSARDPSSSYEQYF.

This clonotype was counted a few times. The chain has TRBV6-6 and TRBJ2-7; 8 bases fit TRBD1. This CDR3 spans 13 amino acids. The ends lost 6 bases at V and 3 bases at J; junction bases unmatched: 4. Germline V gene data show CDR1 as MNHNY and CDR2 as SVGAGI (reference sequence). The CDR3 protein is CASRTTGDYEQYF. CDR3 sequence (DNA): TGTGCCAGCAGGACGACAGGGGACTACGAGCAGTACTTC.

This clonotype has only a few counts. The chain uses TRBV5-1 and TRBJ2-4; possibly TRBD1 or TRBD2 for D (5 bases each). The J call may be incorrect, as the DNA end agrees better with TRBJ2-7. The CDR3 sequence is 13 residues long. Germline CDR1 is SGHRS and CDR2 is YFSETQ. CDR3 sequence reads: CASSTPGRNEQYF. The DNA of the CDR3 is TGCGCCAGCAGCACTCCAGGGAGAAACGAGCAGTACTTC.

This clonotype was observed a single time. The chain recombines TRBV3-1 with TRBJ2-7; D possibly corresponds to TRBD2 (6 bases). V lost 5 bases and J lost 0, with 14 bases in between. From germline, CDR1 is LGHDT and CDR2 YNNKEL (reference sequence). This CDR3 contains 15 residues. CDR3 bases: TGTGCCAGCAGCGCACCAGGGAGGAGCTCCTACGAGCAGTACTTC. Its protein product is CASSAPGRSSYEQYF.